Only one count was recorded for the clone carrying this T cell receptor beta chain. The sample comes from a study of OX40 agonist ivuxolimab in advanced cancers. Assay: immunoSEQ multiplex PCR; the TCRdb copy retains only in-frame clones and omits some. Of fewer than 75,000 clones in the sample, roughly nine tenths were seen once. The V gene lost 3 bases and the J gene lost 6 bases, with 9 bases spanning the gap. The CDR3 runs 13 residues. Germline V gene lookup returns CDR1 LNHNV and CDR2 YYDKDF (reference sequence). The sequences come from CD4+ or CD8+ T cells sorted from blood, collected in a trial of the OX40 agonist ivuxolimab. This sequence joins TRBV15 and TRBJ1-5; D is unclear. The TCR originated in an adult with an advanced solid tumor such as melanoma, head and neck, liver or kidney cancer. CDR3 in DNA: TGTGCCACCAGCAGGACGATGGGTCAGCCCCAGCATTTT. As protein: CATSRTMGQPQHF.